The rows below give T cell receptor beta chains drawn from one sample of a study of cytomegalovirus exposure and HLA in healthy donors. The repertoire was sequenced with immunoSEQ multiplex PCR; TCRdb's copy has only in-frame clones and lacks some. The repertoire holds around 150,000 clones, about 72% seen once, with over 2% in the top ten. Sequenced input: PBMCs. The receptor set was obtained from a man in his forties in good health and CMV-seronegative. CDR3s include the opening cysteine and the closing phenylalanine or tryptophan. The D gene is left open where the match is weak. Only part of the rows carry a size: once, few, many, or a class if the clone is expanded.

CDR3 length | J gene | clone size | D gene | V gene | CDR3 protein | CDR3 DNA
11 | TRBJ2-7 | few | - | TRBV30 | CASSGATGQYF | TGTGCCTCCTCGGGTGCTACGGGGCAGTACTTC
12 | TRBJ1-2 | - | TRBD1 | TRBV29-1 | CSAGTGGGGYTF | TGCAGCGCTGGGACAGGGGGCGGTGGCTACACCTTC
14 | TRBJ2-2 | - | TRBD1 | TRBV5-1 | CASSRRTGDGELFF | TGCGCCAGCAGCAGACGGACAGGGGACGGGGAGCTGTTTTTT
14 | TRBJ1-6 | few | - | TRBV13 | CASSSRDTYSPLHF | TGTGCCAGCAGCTCCCGGGACACATATTCACCCCTCCACTTT
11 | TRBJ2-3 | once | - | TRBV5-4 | CASSPGDTQYF | TGTGCCAGCAGCCCAGGGGATACGCAGTATTTT
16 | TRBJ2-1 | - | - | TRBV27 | CASSPFPTSIYNEQFF | TGTGCCAGCAGTCCCTTCCCGACTTCAATATACAATGAGCAGTTCTTC
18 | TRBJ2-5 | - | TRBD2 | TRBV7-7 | CASRQTSGATHDQETQYF | TGTGCCAGCAGGCAGACTAGCGGGGCGACCCATGACCAAGAGACCCAGTACTTC
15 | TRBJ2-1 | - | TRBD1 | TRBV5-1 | CASHRGGQGYNEQFF | TGCGCCAGCCACCGAGGGGGACAGGGTTACAATGAGCAGTTCTTC
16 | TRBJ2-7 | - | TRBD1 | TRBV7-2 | CASSPGGTGGIYEQYF | TGTGCCAGCAGCCCAGGGGGGACAGGGGGGATCTACGAGCAGTACTTC
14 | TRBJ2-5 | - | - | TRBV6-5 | CASSYALFFETQYF | TGTGCCAGCAGTTACGCGCTTTTTTTTGAGACCCAGTACTTC
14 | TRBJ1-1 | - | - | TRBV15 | CATSRDPVNTEAFF | TGTGCCACCAGCAGAGATCCAGTGAACACTGAAGCTTTCTTT
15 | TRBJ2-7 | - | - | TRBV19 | CASSPHAGQNYEQYF | TGTGCCAGTAGTCCACATGCGGGACAGAACTACGAGCAGTACTTC
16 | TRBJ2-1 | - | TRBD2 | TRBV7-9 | CASSPGLAGGLDEQFF | TGTGCCAGCAGCCCCGGACTAGCGGGAGGTCTCGATGAGCAGTTCTTC
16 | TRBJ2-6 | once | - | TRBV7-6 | CASSLADGVGANVLTF | TGTGCCAGCAGCTTAGCGGACGGGGTGGGGGCCAACGTCCTGACTTTC
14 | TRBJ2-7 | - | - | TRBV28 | CGSNSRGSSYEQYF | TGTGGCTCTAACTCCAGGGGATCCTCCTACGAGCAGTACTTC
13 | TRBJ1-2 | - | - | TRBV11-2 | CASSFSGGYGYTF | TGTGCCAGCAGCTTTTCGGGGGGCTATGGCTACACCTTC
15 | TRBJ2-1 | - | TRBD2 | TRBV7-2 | CASSLAMAGGGEQFF | TGTGCCAGCAGCTTAGCTATGGCGGGGGGTGGTGAGCAGTTCTTC
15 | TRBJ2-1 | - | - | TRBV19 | CASSIVARGYNEQFF | TGTGCCAGTAGTATAGTGGCCAGGGGATACAATGAGCAGTTCTTC
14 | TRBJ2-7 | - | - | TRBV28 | CASRPAGSSYEQYF | TGTGCCAGCAGACCCGCAGGCAGCTCCTACGAGCAGTACTTC
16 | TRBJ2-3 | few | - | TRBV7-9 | CASSKARGDGTDTQYF | TGTGCCAGCAGCAAAGCCAGGGGAGACGGCACAGATACGCAGTATTTT
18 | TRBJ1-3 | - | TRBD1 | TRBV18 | CASSPSRTGGSSGNTIYF | TGTGCCAGCTCACCTTCCCGGACAGGGGGCAGCTCTGGAAACACCATATATTTT
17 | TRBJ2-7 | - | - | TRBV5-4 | CASSLRGGHKKSYEQYF | TGTGCCAGCAGCTTGCGCGGTGGCCACAAAAAATCCTACGAGCAGTACTTC
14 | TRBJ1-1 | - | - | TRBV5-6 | CASSQTRMNTEAFF | TGTGCCAGCAGTCAGACAAGAATGAACACTGAAGCTTTCTTT
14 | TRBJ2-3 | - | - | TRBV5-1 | CASMEGPATDTQYF | TGCGCCAGCATGGAGGGACCGGCTACAGATACGCAGTATTTT
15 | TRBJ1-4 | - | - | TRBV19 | CASSMVGSTNEKLFF | TGTGCCAGTAGTATGGTCGGGTCCACTAATGAAAAACTGTTTTTT
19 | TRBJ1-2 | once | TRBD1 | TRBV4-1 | CASSQVPGQGERAPHGYTF | TGCGCCAGCAGCCAAGTTCCGGGACAGGGAGAACGGGCCCCCCATGGCTACACCTTC
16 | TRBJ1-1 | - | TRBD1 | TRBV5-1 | CASSLAGTGVPTEAFF | TGCGCCAGCAGCTTGGCCGGGACAGGGGTCCCCACTGAAGCTTTCTTT
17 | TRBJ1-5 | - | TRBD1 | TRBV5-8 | CASSLEFGRGSFQPQHF | TGTGCCAGCAGCTTGGAGTTCGGCAGGGGGTCCTTCCAGCCCCAGCATTTT
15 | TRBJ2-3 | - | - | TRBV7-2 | CASSLGGRVTDTQYF | TGTGCCAGCAGCTTAGGTGGCAGGGTCACAGATACGCAGTATTTT
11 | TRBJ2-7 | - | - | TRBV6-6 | CASRDSLEQYF | TGTGCCAGCAGAGACAGCCTCGAGCAGTACTTC
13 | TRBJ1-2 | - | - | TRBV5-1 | CASSLDINYGYTF | TGCGCCAGCAGTTTGGACATTAACTATGGCTACACCTTC
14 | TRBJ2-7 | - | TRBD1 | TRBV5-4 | CASSWGTGLSEQYF | TGTGCCAGCAGCTGGGGGACAGGGCTTTCCGAGCAGTACTTC
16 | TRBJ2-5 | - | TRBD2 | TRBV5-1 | CASSLAPREGQETQYF | TGCGCCAGCAGCTTGGCCCCACGGGAGGGACAAGAGACCCAGTACTTC
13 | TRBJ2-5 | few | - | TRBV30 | CAWTQWGVETQYF | TGTGCCTGGACCCAATGGGGGGTGGAGACCCAGTACTTC
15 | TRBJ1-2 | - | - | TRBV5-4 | CASSSKTDTNYGYTF | TGTGCCAGCAGCTCTAAAACAGATACTAACTATGGCTACACCTTC
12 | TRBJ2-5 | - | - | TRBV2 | CASGRGRETQYF | TGTGCCAGCGGCAGGGGCAGGGAGACCCAGTACTTC
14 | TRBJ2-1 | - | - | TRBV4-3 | CASSQLGLSTLPFF | TGCGCCAGCAGCCAACTTGGACTATCGACCTTGCCGTTCTTC
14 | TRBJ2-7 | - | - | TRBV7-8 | CASSRVLSSYEQYF | TGTGCCAGCAGCCGAGTTCTGAGCTCCTACGAGCAGTACTTC
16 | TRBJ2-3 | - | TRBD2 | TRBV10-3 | CAISEFPGGFTDTQYF | TGTGCCATCAGTGAGTTTCCGGGGGGGTTTACAGATACGCAGTATTTT
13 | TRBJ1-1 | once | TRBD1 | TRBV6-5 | CASSPGGGTEAFF | TGTGCCAGCAGCCCAGGGGGTGGCACTGAAGCTTTCTTT
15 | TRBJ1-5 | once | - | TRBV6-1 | CASSDLQYSNQPQHF | TGTGCCAGCAGTGACCTACAGTATAGCAATCAGCCCCAGCATTTT